This T cell receptor (beta chain) derives from a study of CD8 T cells in Susac syndrome. Study details: Susac syndrome patients were untreated, on corticosteroids with some adding intravenous immunoglobulin, or on intravenous immunoglobulin only. Findings and caveats of the study: A relatively small number of individuals underwent TCR sequencing and HLA analysis.

With random hexamers, roughly 0.45 to 1 ug RNA was reverse transcribed. Across 54 Vbeta and 13 Jbeta, TCR beta CDR3 was amplified with immunoSEQ multiplex PCR. TCRdb re-analysed the immunoSEQ multiplex PCR reads in MiXCR, keeping a single row per CDR3 protein. The sample consists of under 200,000 distinct CDR3 sequences, around 94% of them appearing once. On this clonotype: As yet, its antigen is unknown.

The CDR3 has 15 residues. CDR1 and CDR2 from the germline V gene are MNHEY and SMNVEV (reference sequence). After removal of 5 bases from V and 1 base from J, the junction contained 7 bases not matched to a gene. The chain recombines TRBV27 with TRBJ1-1, with 7 positions matching TRBD1. The sequenced sample consisted of CD4+ T cells from PBMCs. This sequence originates from a human donor with Susac syndrome. The CDR3 DNA sequence: TGTGCCAGCAGTCCCCGCCGGGACAGGAACACTGAAGCTTTCTTT. This encodes CASSPRRDRNTEAFF.